A single sample gave rise to the 3 T cell receptor beta chains below, sequenced in a study of graft-versus-host responses after intestinal transplantation. The repertoire was sequenced with immunoSEQ multiplex PCR; TCRdb's copy has only in-frame clones and lacks some. This table has over 15,000 clones, roughly four fifths appearing once. The material was PBMCs, obtained 14 days after transplant. The receptors here all came from a human patient who received an intestinal transplant, so some T cells may come from the graft donor.

V usage is TRBV7-3 and J usage is TRBJ2-2; D may be TRBD1 (5 bases). Germline CDR1 SGHTA, CDR2 FQGTGA. V lost 2 bases to trimming and J lost 4 bases, with 5 bases between them. The CDR3 covers 13 residues. The CDR3 reads CASSLQGTGELFF. DNA for the CDR3: TGTGCCAGCAGCTTACAGGGCACCGGGGAGCTGTTTTTT.

The V and J genes are TRBV30 and TRBJ2-7; 11 bases line up with TRBD2. The length of the CDR3 is 14 residues. Germline assignment: CDR1 GTSNPN and CDR2 SVGIG (reference sequence). J gave up 1 base and V 5 bases, and 4 bases lay outside the gene matches. For the CDR3, the DNA is TGTGCCTGGGGCTTAGCGGGAGGGTCCTACGAGCAGTACTTC. Translating gives CAWGLAGGSYEQYF.

This chain links TRBV28 with TRBJ2-1, with D possibly being TRBD2 (5 bases). Trimming left V 7 bases short and J 0 bases short, with 16 bases between. The germline V gene encodes CDR1 MDHEN and CDR2 SYDVKM. CDR3 size: 16 residues. This CDR3 reads CASKEVYVGSYNEQFF. The CDR3 region has the DNA TGTGCCAGCAAGGAGGTGTACGTCGGCTCCTACAATGAGCAGTTCTTC.